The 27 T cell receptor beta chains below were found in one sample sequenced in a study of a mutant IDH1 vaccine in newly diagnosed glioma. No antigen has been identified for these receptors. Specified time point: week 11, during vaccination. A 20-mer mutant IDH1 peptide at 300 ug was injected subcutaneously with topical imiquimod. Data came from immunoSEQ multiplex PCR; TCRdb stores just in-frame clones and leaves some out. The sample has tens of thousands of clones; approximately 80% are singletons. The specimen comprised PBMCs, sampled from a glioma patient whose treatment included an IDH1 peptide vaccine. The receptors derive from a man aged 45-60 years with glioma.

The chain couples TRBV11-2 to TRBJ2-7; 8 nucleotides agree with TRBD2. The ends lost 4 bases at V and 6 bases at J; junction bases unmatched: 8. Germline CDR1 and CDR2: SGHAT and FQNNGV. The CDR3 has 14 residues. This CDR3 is CASSSPGLASEQYF. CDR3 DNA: TGTGCCAGCAGCTCCCCAGGACTAGCTTCCGAGCAGTACTTC.

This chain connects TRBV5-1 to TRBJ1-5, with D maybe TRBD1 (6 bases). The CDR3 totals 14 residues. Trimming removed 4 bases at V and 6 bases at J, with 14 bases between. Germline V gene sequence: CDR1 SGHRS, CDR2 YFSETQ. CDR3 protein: CASSPDSFSQPQHF. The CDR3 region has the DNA TGCGCCAGCAGCCCGGACAGTTTTAGTCAGCCCCAGCATTTT.

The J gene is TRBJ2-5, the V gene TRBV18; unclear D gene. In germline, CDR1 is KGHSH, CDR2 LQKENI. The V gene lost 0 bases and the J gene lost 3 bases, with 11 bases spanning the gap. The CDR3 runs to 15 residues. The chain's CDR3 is CASSPPARAKETQYF. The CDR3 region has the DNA TGTGCCAGCTCACCACCGGCTCGGGCGAAAGAGACCCAGTACTTC.

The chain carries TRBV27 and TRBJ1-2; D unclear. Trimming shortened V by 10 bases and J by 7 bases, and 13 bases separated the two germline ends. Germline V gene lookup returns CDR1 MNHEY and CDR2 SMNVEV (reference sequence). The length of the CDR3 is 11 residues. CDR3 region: CATSAKGGYTF. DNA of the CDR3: TGTGCCACCTCCGCCAAGGGTGGCTACACCTTC.

The DNA for the CDR3 is TGTGCCAGCAGTCCAGGGGGCCTAAACATTCAGTACTTC. Its translation is CASSPGGLNIQYF. This rearrangement joins TRBV25-1 to TRBJ2-4, with 8 nucleotides matching TRBD1. J lost 6 bases, V lost 5 bases, and 3 bases had no gene match. CDR1 is MGHDK and CDR2 is SYGVNS in the germline V gene. CDR3 size: 13 residues.

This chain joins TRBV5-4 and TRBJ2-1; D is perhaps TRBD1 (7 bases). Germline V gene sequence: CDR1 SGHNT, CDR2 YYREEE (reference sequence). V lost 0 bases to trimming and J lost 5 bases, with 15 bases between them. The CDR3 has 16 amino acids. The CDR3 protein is CASSLARGTGNNEQFF. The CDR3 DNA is TGTGCCAGCAGCTTGGCCAGGGGGACTGGGAACAATGAGCAGTTCTTC.

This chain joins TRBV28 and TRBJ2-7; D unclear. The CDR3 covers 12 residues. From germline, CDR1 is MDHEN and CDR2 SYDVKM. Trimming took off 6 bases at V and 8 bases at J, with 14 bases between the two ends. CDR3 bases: TGTGCCAGCAGCCAACTCGCCAGACAGCAGTACTTC. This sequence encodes CASSQLARQQYF.

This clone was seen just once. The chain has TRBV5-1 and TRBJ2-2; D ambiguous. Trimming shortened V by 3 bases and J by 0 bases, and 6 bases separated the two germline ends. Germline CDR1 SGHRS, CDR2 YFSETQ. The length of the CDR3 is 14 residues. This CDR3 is CASSSTPNTGELFF. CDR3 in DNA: TGCGCCAGCAGCTCAACTCCGAACACCGGGGAGCTGTTTTTT.

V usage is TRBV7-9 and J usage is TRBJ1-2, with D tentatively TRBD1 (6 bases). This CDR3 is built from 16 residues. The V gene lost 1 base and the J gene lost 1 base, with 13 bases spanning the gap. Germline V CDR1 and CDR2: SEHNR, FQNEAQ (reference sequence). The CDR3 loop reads CASSLGTGRDNYGYTF. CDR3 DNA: TGTGCCAGCAGCTTAGGCACAGGGCGGGATAACTATGGCTACACCTTC. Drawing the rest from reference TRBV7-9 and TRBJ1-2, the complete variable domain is DTGVSQNPRHKITKRGQNVTFRCDPISEHNRLYWYRQTLGQGPEFLTYFQNEAQLEKSRLLSDRFSAERPKGSFSTLEIQRTEQGDSAMYLCASSLGTGRDNYGYTFGSGTRLTVV.

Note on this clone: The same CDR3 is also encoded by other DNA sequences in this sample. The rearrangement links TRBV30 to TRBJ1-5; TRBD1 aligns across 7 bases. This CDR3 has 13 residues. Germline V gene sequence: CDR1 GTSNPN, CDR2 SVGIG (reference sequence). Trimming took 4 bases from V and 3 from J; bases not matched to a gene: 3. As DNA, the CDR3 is TGTGCCTGGACAGGGGGTCCCAATCAGCCCCAGCATTTT. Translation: CAWTGGPNQPQHF.

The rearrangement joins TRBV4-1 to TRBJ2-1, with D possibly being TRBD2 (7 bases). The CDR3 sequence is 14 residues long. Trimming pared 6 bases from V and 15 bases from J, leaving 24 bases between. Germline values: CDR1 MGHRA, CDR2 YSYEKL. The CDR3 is CASSPNRGGRIPFF. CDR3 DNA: TGCGCCAGCAGTCCCAATAGGGGGGGGCGCATCCCGTTCTTC.

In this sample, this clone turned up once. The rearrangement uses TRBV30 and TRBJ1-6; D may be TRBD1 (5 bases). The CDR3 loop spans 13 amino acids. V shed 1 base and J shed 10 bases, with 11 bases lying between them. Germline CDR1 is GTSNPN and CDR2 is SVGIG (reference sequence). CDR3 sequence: CAWSGGKESPLHF. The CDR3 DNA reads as TGTGCCTGGAGTGGGGGGAAAGAATCACCCCTCCACTTT.

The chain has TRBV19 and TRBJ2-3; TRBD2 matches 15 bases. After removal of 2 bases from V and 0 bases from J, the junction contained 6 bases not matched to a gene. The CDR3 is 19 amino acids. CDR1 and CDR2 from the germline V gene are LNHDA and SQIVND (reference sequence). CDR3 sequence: CASSISGTSGGTSTDTQYF. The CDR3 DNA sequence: TGTGCCAGTAGTATATCCGGGACTAGCGGGGGGACTAGCACAGATACGCAGTATTTT.

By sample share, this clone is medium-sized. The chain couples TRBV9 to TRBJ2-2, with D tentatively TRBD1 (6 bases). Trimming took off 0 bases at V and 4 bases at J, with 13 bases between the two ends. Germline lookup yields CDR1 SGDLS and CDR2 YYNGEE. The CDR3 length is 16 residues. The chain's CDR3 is CASSVVQGLTTGELFF. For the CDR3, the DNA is TGTGCCAGCAGCGTAGTTCAGGGGTTAACCACCGGGGAGCTGTTTTTT. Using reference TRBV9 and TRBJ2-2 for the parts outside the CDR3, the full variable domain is DSGVTQTPKHLITATGQRVTLRCSPRSGDLSVYWYQQSLDQGLQFLIQYYNGEERAKGNILERFSAQQFPDLHSELNLSSLELGDSALYFCASSVVQGLTTGELFFGEGSRLTVL.

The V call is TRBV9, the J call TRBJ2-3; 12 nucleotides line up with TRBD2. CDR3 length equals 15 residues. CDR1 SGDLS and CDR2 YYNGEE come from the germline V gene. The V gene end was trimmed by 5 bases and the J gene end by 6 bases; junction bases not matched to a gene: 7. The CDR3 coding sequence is TGTGCCAGCAGTTCCGGGACTAGCGGGTTGGATACGCAGTATTTT. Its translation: CASSSGTSGLDTQYF.

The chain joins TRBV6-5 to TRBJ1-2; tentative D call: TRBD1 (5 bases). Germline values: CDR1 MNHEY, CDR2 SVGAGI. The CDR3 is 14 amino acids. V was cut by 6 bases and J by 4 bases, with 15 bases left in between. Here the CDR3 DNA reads TGTGCCAGCAGCTATATCTCAGGGTCCTATGGCTACACCTTC. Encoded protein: CASSYISGSYGYTF.

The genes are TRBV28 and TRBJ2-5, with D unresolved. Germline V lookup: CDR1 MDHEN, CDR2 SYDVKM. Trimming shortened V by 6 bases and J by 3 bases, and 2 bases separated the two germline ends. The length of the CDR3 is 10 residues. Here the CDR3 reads CASSEETQYF. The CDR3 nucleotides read TGTGCCAGCAGCGAAGAGACCCAGTACTTC. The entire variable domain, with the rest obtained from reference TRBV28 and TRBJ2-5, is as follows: DVKVTQSSRYLVKRTGEKVFLECVQDMDHENMFWYRQDPGLGLRLIYFSYDVKMKEKGDIPEGYSVSREKKERFSLILESASTNQTSMYLCASSEETQYFGPGTRLLVL.

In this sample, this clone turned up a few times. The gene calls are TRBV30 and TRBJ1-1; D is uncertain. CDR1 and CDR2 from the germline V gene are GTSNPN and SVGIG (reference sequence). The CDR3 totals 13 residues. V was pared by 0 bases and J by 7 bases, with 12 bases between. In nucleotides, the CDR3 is TGTGCCTGGAGTGTTGGCCCCTGGGGTGAAGCTTTCTTT. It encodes CAWSVGPWGEAFF.

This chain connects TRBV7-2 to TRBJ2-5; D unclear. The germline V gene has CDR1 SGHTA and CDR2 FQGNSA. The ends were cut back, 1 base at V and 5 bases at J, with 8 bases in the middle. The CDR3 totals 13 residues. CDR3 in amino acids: CASSLDWTETQYF. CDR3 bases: TGTGCCAGCAGCTTAGACTGGACGGAGACCCAGTACTTC.

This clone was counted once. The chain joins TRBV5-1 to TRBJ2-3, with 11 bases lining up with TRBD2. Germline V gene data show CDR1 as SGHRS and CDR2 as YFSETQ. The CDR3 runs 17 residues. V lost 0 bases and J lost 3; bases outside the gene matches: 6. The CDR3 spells CASSLGLAGGLTDTQYF. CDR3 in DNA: TGCGCCAGCAGCTTGGGGTTAGCGGGGGGGCTAACAGATACGCAGTATTTT.

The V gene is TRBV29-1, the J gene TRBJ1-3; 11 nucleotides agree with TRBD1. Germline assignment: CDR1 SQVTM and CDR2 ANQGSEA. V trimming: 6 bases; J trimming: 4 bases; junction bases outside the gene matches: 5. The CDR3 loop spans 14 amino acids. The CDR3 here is CSVPGQGGGNTIYF. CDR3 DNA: TGCAGCGTCCCGGGACAGGGGGGCGGAAACACCATATATTTT.

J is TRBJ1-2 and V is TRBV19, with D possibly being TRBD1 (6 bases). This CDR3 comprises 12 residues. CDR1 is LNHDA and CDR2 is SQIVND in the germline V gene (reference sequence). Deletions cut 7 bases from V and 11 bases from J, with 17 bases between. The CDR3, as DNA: TGTGCCAGTAAATGGGGGCCGATGGAGTACACCTTC. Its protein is CASKWGPMEYTF.

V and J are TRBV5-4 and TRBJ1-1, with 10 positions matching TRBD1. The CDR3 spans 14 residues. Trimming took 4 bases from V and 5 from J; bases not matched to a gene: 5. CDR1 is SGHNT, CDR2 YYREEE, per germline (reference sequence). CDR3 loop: CASSLGQGETEAFF. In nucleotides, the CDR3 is TGTGCCAGCAGCCTTGGACAGGGGGAAACTGAAGCTTTCTTT. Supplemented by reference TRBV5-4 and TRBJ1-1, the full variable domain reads ETGVTQSPTHLIKTRGQQVTLRCSSQSGHNTVSWYQQALGQGPQFIFQYYREEENGRGNFPPRFSGLQFPNYSSELNVNALELDDSALYLCASSLGQGETEAFFGQGTRLTVV.

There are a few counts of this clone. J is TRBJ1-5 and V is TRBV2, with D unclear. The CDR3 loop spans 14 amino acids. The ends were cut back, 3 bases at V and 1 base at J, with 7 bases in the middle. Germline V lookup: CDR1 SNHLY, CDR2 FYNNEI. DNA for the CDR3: TGTGCCAGCAGTGAGCGGGCAAGCAATCAGCCCCAGCATTTT. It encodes CASSERASNQPQHF.

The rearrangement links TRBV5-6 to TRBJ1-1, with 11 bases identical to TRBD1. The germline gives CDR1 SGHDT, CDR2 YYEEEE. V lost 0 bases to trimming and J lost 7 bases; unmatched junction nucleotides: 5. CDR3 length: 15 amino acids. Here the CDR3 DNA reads TGTGCCAGCAGCTTGGGCCCGGGACAGGGGGATGAAGCTTTCTTT. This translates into CASSLGPGQGDEAFF.

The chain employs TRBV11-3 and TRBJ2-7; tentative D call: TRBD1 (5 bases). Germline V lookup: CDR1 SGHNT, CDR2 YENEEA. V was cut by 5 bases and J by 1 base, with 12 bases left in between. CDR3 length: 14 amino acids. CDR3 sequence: CASSPDSKSYEQYF. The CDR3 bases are TGTGCCAGCAGCCCCGACAGTAAATCCTACGAGCAGTACTTC.

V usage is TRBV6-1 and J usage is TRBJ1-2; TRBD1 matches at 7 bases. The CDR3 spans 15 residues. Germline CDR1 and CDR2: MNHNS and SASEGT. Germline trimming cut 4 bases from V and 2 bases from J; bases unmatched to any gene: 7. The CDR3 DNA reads TGTGCCAGCAGTGTTTACAGGGGCGCCAACTATGGCTACACCTTC. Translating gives CASSVYRGANYGYTF.